The TCR beta chain described here comes from a study of T cell responses to AZD1222 COVID-19 vaccine. Study observations and caveats: Seropositive status at baseline applied to only a handful of AZD1222 recipients. Spike was spanned by vaccine-associated CD4 TCRs, with dominance at 160-218 and 743-854. Two AZD1222 doses significantly raised spike-specific TCR breadth and depth over controls.

Turning to this clone: Its antigen is unknown.

This table comes from immunoSEQ multiplex PCR, and its TCRdb copy is limited to in-frame clones, with some not included. The repertoire includes some 150,000 clones, approximately 90% of them detected once, and more than 3.5% sits in the top ten. The starting material was peripheral blood, obtained on day 0 of AZD1222 vaccination. The clonotype originates from an adult in good health.

The CDR3 coding sequence is TGTGCCAGCAGTGATGGCGGAAACTATGGCTACACCTTC. It is translated as CASSDGGNYGYTF. The rearrangement links TRBV2 to TRBJ1-2, with D unclear. CDR1 SNHLY and CDR2 FYNNEI come from the germline V gene. The ends were cut back, 3 bases at V and 2 bases at J, with 7 bases in the middle. The CDR3 covers 13 residues.